This TCR beta chain was identified in a study of CD4 T cell repertoires in COVID-19. Study-level results: SARS-CoV and/or HKU1 spike cultures shared between 7 and 25% of SARS-CoV-2 clonotypes. Two or all three memory subsets shared several highly expanded SARS-CoV-2-reactive clonotypes.

Measured with immunoSEQ multiplex PCR; TCRdb has only the in-frame clones, and not every one. The sample shows about 75,000 clones, about 80% of them seen only once. Points on this clone: Its antigen is undetermined.

The germline CDR1 and CDR2 sequences are SGHAT and FQNNGV. The CDR3 totals 13 residues. Deletions cut 6 bases from V and 0 bases from J, with 8 bases between. Samples came from patients recovered from mild-to-severe COVID-19. No culture step preceded sequencing of the ex vivo isolated memory T cells. This chain joins TRBV11-2 and TRBJ2-5; D is unclear. The TCR sequence derives from a human donor who had COVID-19. The source material was CD4+ T cells from peripheral blood, sampled after recovery from COVID-19. Written as DNA, the CDR3 is TGTGCCAGCAGTAGAGGCCACCAAGAGACCCAGTACTTC. It codes for CASSRGHQETQYF.